The source of this T cell receptor (beta chain) is a study of blood T cell repertoires in COVID-19. Study as a whole: Recovered status in Cohort 3 required two negative PCRs, clearance, or symptom resolution.

CDR1 and CDR2 (germline): MDHEN, SYDVKM. Deletions cut 6 bases from V and 1 base from J, with 16 bases between. The CDR3 sequence is 16 residues long. Libraries were prepared by immunoSEQ multiplex PCR; TCRdb keeps only in-frame clonotypes and omits some of them. This table has over 150,000 clones, roughly 85% appearing once. The V gene is TRBV28, the J gene TRBJ2-1; D unclear. Material: PBMCs or T cells enriched from blood (not recorded which). The clonotype comes from a woman aged 70-85 years in a cohort exposed to, infected with or recovered from COVID-19 (not recorded which). CDR3 nucleotide sequence: TGTGCCAGCAGCTCCCTCAAAGCGCGATCCTACAATGAGCAGTTCTTC. Translation: CASSSLKARSYNEQFF.